This T cell receptor beta chain was identified in a study of T cells in Graves' hyperthyroidism and ophthalmopathy. General observations from the study: Ophthalmopathy was told apart from stable hyperthyroidism by a 13 V-J model.

Patients between 18 and 65 years old had hyperthyroidism, newly diagnosed and lasting under 2 months. Uncontrolled infection, other autoimmune disease, pregnancy or lactation led to exclusion. Authors of the study amplified TCR beta CDR3 regions from RNA transcripts. First-round RT-PCR of the TCR CDR3 relied on the HTBI primer set. TCRdb reprocessed the multiplex PCR reads with MiXCR, giving one entry per CDR3 protein. There are 610,000 or so distinct CDR3 sequences in the sample; around 46% occur only once, and 7.5% to 8.5% lies in the top ten. This clonotype has a count of ten or more. Its target is unknown. The receptor was derived from a woman younger than 30 with Graves' hyperthyroidism. The sequenced sample was peripheral blood or thyroid tissue (not recorded which).

The CDR3 region is CASNGLDRASNQPQHF. CDR3 in DNA: TGTGCCAGCAACGGACTGGACAGGGCTAGCAATCAGCCCCAGCATTTT. The rearrangement links TRBV28 to TRBJ1-5, with TRBD1 matching over 8 bases. The junction had 8 bases not matched to a gene; V was cut back by 7 bases and J by 0 bases. Looked up from germline, CDR1 is MDHEN and CDR2 is SYDVKM. The CDR3 contains 16 residues.